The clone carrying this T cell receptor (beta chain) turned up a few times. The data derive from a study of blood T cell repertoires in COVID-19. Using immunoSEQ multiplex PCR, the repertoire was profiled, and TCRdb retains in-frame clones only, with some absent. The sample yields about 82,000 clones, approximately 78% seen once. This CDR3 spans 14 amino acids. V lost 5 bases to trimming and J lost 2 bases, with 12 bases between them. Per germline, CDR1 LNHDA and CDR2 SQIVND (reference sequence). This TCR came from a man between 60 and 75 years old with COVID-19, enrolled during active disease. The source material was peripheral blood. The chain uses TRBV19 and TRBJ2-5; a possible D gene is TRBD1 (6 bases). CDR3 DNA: TGTGCCAGTAGTGTACAGGGAAAACAAGAGACCCAGTACTTC. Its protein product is CASSVQGKQETQYF.